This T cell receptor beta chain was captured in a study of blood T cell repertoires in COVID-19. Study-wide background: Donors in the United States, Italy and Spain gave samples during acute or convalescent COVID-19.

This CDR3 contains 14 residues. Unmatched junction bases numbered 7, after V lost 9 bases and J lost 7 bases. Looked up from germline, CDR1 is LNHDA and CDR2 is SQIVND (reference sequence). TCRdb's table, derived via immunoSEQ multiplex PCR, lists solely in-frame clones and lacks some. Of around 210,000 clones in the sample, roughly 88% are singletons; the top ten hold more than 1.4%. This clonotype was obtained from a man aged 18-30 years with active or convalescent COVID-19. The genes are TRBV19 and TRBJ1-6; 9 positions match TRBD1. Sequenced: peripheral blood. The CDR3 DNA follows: TGTGCCAGCGAAACCGGGACAGGGAATTCACCCCTCCACTTT. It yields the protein CASETGTGNSPLHF.